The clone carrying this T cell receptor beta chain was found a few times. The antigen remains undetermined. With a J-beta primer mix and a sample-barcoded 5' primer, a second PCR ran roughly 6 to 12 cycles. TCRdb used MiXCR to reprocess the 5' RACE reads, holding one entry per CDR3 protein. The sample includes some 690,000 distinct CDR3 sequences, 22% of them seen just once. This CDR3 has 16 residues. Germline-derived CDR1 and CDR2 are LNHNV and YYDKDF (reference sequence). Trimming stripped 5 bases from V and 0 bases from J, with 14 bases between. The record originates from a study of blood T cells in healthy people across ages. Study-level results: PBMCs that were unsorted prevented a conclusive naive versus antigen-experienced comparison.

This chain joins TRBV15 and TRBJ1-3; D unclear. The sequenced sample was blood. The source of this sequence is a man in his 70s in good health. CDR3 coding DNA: TGTGCCACCAGCGGAGGGAGACAATACTCTGGAAACACCATATATTTT. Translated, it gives CATSGGRQYSGNTIYF.